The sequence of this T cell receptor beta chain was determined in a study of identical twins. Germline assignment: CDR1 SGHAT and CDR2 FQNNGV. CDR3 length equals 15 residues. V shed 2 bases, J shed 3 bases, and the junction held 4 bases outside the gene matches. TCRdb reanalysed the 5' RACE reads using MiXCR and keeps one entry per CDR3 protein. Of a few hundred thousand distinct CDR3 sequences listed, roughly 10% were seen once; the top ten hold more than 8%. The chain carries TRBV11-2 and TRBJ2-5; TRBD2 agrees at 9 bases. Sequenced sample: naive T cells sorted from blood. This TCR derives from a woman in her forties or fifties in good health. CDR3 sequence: CASSLIQRGEETQYF. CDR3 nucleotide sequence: TGTGCCAGCAGCTTAATCCAGCGGGGGGAAGAGACCCAGTACTTC. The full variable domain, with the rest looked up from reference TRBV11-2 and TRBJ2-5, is EAGVAQSPRYKIIEKRQSVAFWCNPISGHATLYWYQQILGQGPKLLIQFQNNGVVDDSQLPKDRFSAERLKGVDSTLKIQPAKLEDSAVYLCASSLIQRGEETQYFGPGTRLLVL.